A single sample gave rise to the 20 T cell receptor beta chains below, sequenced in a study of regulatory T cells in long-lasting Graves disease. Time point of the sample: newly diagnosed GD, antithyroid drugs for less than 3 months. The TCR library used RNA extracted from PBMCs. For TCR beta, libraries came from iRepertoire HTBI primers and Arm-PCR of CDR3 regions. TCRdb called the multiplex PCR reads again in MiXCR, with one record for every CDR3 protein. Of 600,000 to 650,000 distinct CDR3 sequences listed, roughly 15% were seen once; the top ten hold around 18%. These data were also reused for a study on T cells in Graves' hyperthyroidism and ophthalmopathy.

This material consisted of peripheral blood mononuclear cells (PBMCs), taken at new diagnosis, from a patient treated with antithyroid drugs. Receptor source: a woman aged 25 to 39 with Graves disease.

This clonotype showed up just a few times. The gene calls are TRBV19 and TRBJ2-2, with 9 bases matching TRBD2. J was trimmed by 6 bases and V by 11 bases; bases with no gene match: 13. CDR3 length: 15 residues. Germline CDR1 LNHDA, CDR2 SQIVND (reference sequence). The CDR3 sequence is CASKSMGLASGELFF. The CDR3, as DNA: TGTGCCTCCAAAAGCATGGGACTAGCCTCCGGGGAGCTGTTTTTT.

CDR3 sequence reads: CATGQGSTGELFF. The DNA for the CDR3 is TGTGCCACCGGACAGGGATCCACCGGGGAGCTGTTTTTT. The V and J genes are TRBV24-1 and TRBJ2-2, with 8 bases aligning to TRBD1. Germline V gene lookup returns CDR1 KGHDR and CDR2 SFDVKD. This CDR3 is 13 amino acids long. The V gene end was trimmed by 9 bases and the J gene end by 4 bases; junction bases not matched to a gene: 3.

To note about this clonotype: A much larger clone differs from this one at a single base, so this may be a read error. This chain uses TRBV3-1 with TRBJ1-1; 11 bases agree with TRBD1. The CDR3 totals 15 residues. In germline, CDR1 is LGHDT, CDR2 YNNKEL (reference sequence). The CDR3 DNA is TGTGCCAGCCGCCACTGGGACAGGGGGGACACTGAAGCTTTCTTT. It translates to CASRHWDRGDTEAFF.

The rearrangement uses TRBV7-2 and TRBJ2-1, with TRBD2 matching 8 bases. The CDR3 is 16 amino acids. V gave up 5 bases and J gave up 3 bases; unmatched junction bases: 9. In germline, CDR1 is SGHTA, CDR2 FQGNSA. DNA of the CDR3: TGTGCCAGCAGCGAAACTAGCGGAGGAAACTACAATGAGCAGTTCTTC. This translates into CASSETSGGNYNEQFF.

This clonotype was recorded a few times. The CDR3: CASSQDLLAGSYEQYF. Here the CDR3 DNA reads TGTGCCAGCAGCCAAGATCTGCTAGCGGGCTCCTACGAGCAGTACTTC. This rearrangement joins TRBV3-1 to TRBJ2-7; 8 positions match TRBD2. This CDR3 is 16 amino acids long. Germline CDR1 is LGHDT and CDR2 is YNNKEL (reference sequence). V lost 0 bases and J lost 0; bases outside the gene matches: 4.

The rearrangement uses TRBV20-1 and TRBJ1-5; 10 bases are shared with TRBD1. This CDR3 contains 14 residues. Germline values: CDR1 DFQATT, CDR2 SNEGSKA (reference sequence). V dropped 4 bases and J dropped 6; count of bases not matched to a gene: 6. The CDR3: CSATLDRGVQPQHF. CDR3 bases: TGCAGTGCTACTCTGGACAGGGGGGTTCAGCCCCAGCATTTT.

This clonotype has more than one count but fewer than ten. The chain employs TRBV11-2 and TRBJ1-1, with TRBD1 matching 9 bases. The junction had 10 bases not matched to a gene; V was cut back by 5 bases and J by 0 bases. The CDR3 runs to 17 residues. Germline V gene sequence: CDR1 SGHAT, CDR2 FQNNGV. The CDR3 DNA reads TGTGCCAGCAGCCAATGGTCGGGGGACAGGGTGAACACTGAAGCTTTCTTT. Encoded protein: CASSQWSGDRVNTEAFF.

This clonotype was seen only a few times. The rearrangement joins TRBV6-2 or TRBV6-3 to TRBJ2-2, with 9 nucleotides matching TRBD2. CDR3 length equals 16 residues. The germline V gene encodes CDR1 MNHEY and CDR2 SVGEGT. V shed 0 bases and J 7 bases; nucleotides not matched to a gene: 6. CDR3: CASSYSGAGGDGELFF. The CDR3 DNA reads TGTGCCAGCAGTTACTCGGGAGCGGGAGGTGACGGGGAGCTGTTTTTT.

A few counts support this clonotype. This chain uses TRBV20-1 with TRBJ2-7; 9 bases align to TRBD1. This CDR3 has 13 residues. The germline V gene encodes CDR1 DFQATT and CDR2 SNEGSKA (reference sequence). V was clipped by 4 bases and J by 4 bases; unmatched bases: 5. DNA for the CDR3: TGCAGTGCTACCGGGACAGGGTTATACGAGCAGTACTTC. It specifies CSATGTGLYEQYF.

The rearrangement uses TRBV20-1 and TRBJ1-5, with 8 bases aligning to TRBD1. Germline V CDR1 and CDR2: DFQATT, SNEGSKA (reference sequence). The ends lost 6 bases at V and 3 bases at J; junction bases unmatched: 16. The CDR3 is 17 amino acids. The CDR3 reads CSAPDRARLVDNQPQHF. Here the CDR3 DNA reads TGCAGTGCGCCGGACAGGGCGAGGTTAGTTGACAATCAGCCCCAGCATTTT.

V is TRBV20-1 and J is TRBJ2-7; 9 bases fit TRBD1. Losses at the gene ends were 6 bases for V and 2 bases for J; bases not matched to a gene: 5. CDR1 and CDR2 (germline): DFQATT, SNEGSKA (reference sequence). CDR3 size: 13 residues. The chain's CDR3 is CSARQGVTYEQYF. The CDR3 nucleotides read TGCAGTGCGCGACAGGGGGTGACCTACGAGCAGTACTTC.

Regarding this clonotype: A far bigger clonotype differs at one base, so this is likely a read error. The DNA for the CDR3 is TGTGCCAGCATGCAACTCTACAATGGGCAGTTCTTC. Translated: CASMQLYNGQFF. J is TRBJ2-5 and V is TRBV2; D ambiguous. The J call may be wrong; the DNA end is better matched by TRBJ2-1. CDR1 and CDR2 (germline): SNHLY, FYNNEI. The CDR3 has 12 amino acids.

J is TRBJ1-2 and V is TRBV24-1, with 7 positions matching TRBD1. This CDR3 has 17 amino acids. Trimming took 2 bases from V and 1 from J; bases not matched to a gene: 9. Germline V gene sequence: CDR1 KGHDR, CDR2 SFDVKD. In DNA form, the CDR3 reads TGTGCCACCAGTGATTCCGGGACAGAGGCGTTTAACTATGGCTACACCTTC. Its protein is CATSDSGTEAFNYGYTF.

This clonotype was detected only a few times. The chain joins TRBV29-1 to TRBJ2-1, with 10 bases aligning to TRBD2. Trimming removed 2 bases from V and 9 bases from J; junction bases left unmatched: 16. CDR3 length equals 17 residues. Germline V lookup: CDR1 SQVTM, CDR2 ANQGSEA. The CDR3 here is CSVELRAAGGYISEQFF. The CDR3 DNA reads TGCAGCGTTGAACTCCGAGCAGCGGGAGGGTACATTAGTGAGCAGTTCTTC.

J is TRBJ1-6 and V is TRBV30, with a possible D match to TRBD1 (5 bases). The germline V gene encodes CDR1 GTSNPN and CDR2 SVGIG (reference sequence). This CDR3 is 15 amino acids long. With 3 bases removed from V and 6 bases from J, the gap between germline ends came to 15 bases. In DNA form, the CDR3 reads TGTGCCTGGAGCCGCCAAATGGGGGGTAATTCACCCCTCCACTTT. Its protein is CAWSRQMGGNSPLHF.

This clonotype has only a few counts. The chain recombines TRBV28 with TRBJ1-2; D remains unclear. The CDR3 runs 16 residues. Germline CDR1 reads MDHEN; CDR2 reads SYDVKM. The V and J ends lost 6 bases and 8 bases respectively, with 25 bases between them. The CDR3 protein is CASSSHNSFTVYGYTF. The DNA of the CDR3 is TGTGCCAGCAGCTCCCATAATAGTTTCACGGTTTACGGCTACACCTTC.

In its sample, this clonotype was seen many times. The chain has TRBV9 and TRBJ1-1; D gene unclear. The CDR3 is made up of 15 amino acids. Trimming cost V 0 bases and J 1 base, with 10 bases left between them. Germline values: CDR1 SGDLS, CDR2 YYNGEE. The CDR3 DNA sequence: TGTGCCAGCAGCGTAGATGGCAGAGCGAACACTGAAGCTTTCTTT. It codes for CASSVDGRANTEAFF.

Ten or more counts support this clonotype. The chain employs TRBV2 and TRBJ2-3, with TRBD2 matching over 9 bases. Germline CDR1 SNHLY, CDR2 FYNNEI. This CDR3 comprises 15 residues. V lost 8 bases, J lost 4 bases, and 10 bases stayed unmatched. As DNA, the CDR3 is TGTGCCAGCGCTAGGGTAGCGGGAGCGGCAGATACGCAGTATTTT. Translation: CASARVAGAADTQYF.

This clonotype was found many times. In DNA, the CDR3 is TGTGCCAGCAGCCTGAACAGGGCCAGGGTGAGGCCCCAGCATTTT. Its translation: CASSLNRARVRPQHF. The V gene is TRBV28, the J gene TRBJ1-5; D might be TRBD1 (6 bases). Germline V CDR1 and CDR2: MDHEN, SYDVKM. The CDR3 length is 15 residues. The V and J ends lost 6 bases and 9 bases respectively, with 21 bases between them.

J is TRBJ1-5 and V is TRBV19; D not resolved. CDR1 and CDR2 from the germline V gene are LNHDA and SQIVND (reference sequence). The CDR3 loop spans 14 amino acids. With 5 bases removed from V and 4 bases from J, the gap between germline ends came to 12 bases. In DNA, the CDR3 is TGTGCCAGTAGTTTCTCCGGGTGGAATCAGCCCCAGCATTTT. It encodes CASSFSGWNQPQHF.